One sample yielded the 29 T cell receptor beta chains listed below, sequenced in a study of T cell repertoires in cytomegalovirus infection. TCRdb called the reads again in MiXCR, with one record for every CDR3 protein. In the table there are some 220,000 distinct CDR3 sequences, about 7% of which are singletons. Sample: PBMCs. Receptors were obtained from a human donor in good health (CMV status not recorded). Some clones in this sample may be carry-over from other donors' samples.

This clonotype was recorded many times. This chain joins TRBV5-1 and TRBJ1-1; 10 bases are shared with TRBD1. Trimming took 2 bases from V and 6 from J; bases not matched to a gene: 7. CDR3 length: 15 amino acids. Germline V gives CDR1 SGHRS, CDR2 YFSETQ. The CDR3 is CASSLSTGQGAEAFF. CDR3 nucleotide sequence: TGCGCCAGCAGCTTATCTACCGGACAGGGGGCTGAAGCTTTCTTT. The full variable domain, its missing parts supplied by reference TRBV5-1 and TRBJ1-1, is KAGVTQTPRYLIKTRGQQVTLSCSPISGHRSVSWYQQTPGQGLQFLFEYFSETQRNKGNFPGRFSGRQFSNSRSEMNVSTLELGDSALYLCASSLSTGQGAEAFFGQGTRLTVV.

This clonotype was observed at least ten times. J is TRBJ1-1 and V is TRBV28; no clear D. V was trimmed by 1 base and J by 7 bases, leaving 13 bases between them. This CDR3 is 14 amino acids long. Germline V gives CDR1 MDHEN, CDR2 SYDVKM. CDR3 protein: CASSLFQMAVEAFF. CDR3 in DNA: TGTGCCAGCAGTTTATTCCAAATGGCCGTTGAAGCTTTCTTT.

This clonotype was seen ten or more times. The chain is built from TRBV19 and TRBJ2-1; D possibly corresponds to TRBD2 (6 bases). Germline V gives CDR1 LNHDA, CDR2 SQIVND (reference sequence). The ends were cut back, 4 bases at V and 4 bases at J, with 14 bases in the middle. The CDR3 contains 15 residues. The CDR3 coding sequence is TGTGCCAGTAGTAAAGAGGGACTTGCATACAATGAGCAGTTCTTC. Translating it yields CASSKEGLAYNEQFF.

This clonotype was counted ten times or more. The gene calls are TRBV7-8 and TRBJ1-5; TRBD1 agrees at 7 bases. V was pared by 5 bases and J by 0 bases, with 7 bases of the junction left unmatched. Germline loops: CDR1 SGHVS, CDR2 FQNEAQ. This CDR3 has 16 amino acids. Here the CDR3 reads CASSPGTAFSNQPQHF. The CDR3, as DNA: TGTGCCAGCAGCCCTGGGACAGCTTTTAGCAATCAGCCCCAGCATTTT.

This clonotype was detected many times. The genes are TRBV25-1 and TRBJ2-7; D might be TRBD1 (6 bases). V dropped 2 bases and J dropped 7 bases, with 18 bases sitting between them. The CDR3 covers 15 residues. In germline, CDR1 is MGHDK, CDR2 SYGVNS. In DNA, the CDR3 is TGTGCCAGCAGTGAAGATGGCAGGGGACGCGGAGAGCAGTACTTC. Amino acids: CASSEDGRGRGEQYF.

This clonotype appeared many times. The J gene is TRBJ2-1, the V gene TRBV7-2; D is uncertain. This CDR3 is 12 amino acids long. V gave up 3 bases and J gave up 0 bases, with 0 bases separating them. Germline V gives CDR1 SGHTA, CDR2 FQGNSA. This CDR3 is CASSFSYNEQFF. As DNA, the CDR3 is TGTGCCAGCAGCTTCTCCTACAATGAGCAGTTCTTC.

This clonotype has a handful of counts. The chain uses TRBV3-1 and TRBJ2-3; no firm D call. Germline CDR1 and CDR2: LGHDT and YNNKEL (reference sequence). V was trimmed by 1 base and J by 6 bases, leaving 11 bases between them. The CDR3 loop spans 14 amino acids. This chain's CDR3 is CASSQVGSRDTQYF. CDR3 in DNA: TGTGCCAGCAGCCAAGTAGGTAGCAGGGATACGCAGTATTTT.

This clonotype was detected many times. This chain uses TRBV29-1 with TRBJ2-4; TRBD1 matches 7 bases. Germline V gives CDR1 SQVTM, CDR2 ANQGSEA. J gave up 9 bases and V 6 bases, and 14 bases lay outside the gene matches. The CDR3 is made up of 14 amino acids. The CDR3 protein is CSVMGTAGGRIQYF. The CDR3 DNA reads as TGCAGCGTCATGGGGACAGCCGGAGGTCGCATTCAGTACTTC.

This clonotype was observed many times. The chain is built from TRBV19 and TRBJ2-1; possibly TRBD2 for D (6 bases). The CDR3 runs to 13 residues. Germline loops: CDR1 LNHDA, CDR2 SQIVND (reference sequence). The V end was cut by 5 bases, the J end by 9 bases, with 14 bases between. Written as DNA, the CDR3 is TGTGCCAGTAGTCGCCGGGACTTCTCTGAGCAGTTCTTC. Residues: CASSRRDFSEQFF. The whole variable domain, filled in from reference TRBV19 and TRBJ2-1, reads DGGITQSPKYLFRKEGQNVTLSCEQNLNHDAMYWYRQDPGQGLRLIYYSQIVNDFQKGDIAEGYSVSREKKESFPLTVTSAQKNPTAFYLCASSRRDFSEQFFGPGTRLTVL.

This clonotype has a handful of counts. The V call is TRBV19, the J call TRBJ1-1, with a possible D match to TRBD1 (5 bases). CDR1 LNHDA and CDR2 SQIVND come from the germline V gene (reference sequence). The CDR3 contains 14 residues. Trimming cost V 8 bases and J 2 bases, with 15 bases left between them. CDR3 protein: CASQKGHLNTEAFF. In DNA, the CDR3 is TGTGCCAGTCAAAAGGGGCACCTAAACACTGAAGCTTTCTTT.

This clonotype was picked up many times. The rearrangement joins TRBV4-3 to TRBJ2-2; perhaps TRBD1 as D (5 bases). The CDR3 totals 16 residues. The germline V and J ends were trimmed by 0 bases and 7 bases, with 15 bases remaining between them. The germline gives CDR1 LGHNA, CDR2 YSLEER. The CDR3 reads CASSQDRGSRVGELFF. The CDR3 DNA sequence: TGCGCCAGCAGCCAAGATCGAGGCTCCAGGGTCGGGGAGCTGTTTTTT.

This clonotype was observed at least ten times. The chain joins TRBV4-1 to TRBJ1-5; no definite D call. Germline V gene lookup returns CDR1 MGHRA and CDR2 YSYEKL. V was pared by 4 bases and J by 0 bases, with 16 bases between. The CDR3 has 17 residues. The CDR3 DNA sequence: TGCGCCAGCAGCCGGTCCTTTACGGCGGATAGCAATCAGCCCCAGCATTTT. Protein: CASSRSFTADSNQPQHF.

The CDR3 sequence: CASSYLGEETQYF. The DNA for the CDR3 is TGTGCCAGCAGTTATCTCGGGGAAGAGACCCAGTACTTC. The chain is built from TRBV27 and TRBJ2-5; TRBD2 might be the D (5 bases). V lost 4 bases, J lost 3 bases, and 9 bases lay in between. The CDR3 has 13 residues. Germline values: CDR1 MNHEY, CDR2 SMNVEV (reference sequence).

Ten or more counts support this clonotype. No DNA is shown, since the ends of the CDR3 on it are uncertain; the CDR3 is the one TCRdb lists. This chain connects TRBV7-2 to TRBJ1-2; TRBD1 is the table's D call, not checked against the DNA. Including both end residues, the CDR3 is 15 amino acids long. The germline CDR1 and CDR2 sequences are SGHTA and FQGNSA. The CDR3 loop reads CASSFGQGPLYGYTF.

This clonotype was counted at least ten times. The V call is TRBV29-1, the J call TRBJ2-7, with 9 bases aligning to TRBD1. With 7 bases clipped from V and 0 bases from J, the junction kept 16 bases outside the gene matches. Germline V gene sequence: CDR1 SQVTM, CDR2 ANQGSEA. The CDR3 is made up of 17 amino acids. The CDR3 coding sequence is TGCAGCGCCCTGAGCCACCAGGACAGGGGAAGCTCCTACGAGCAGTACTTC. Protein product: CSALSHQDRGSSYEQYF.

This clonotype was seen at least ten times. The V and J genes are TRBV7-8 and TRBJ1-6; a possible D gene is TRBD1 (5 bases). The CDR3 is 15 residues long. Germline values: CDR1 SGHVS, CDR2 FQNEAQ. The ends were cut back, 1 base at V and 6 bases at J, with 10 bases in the middle. The CDR3 spells CASSLVSGSNSPLHF. CDR3 DNA sequence: TGTGCCAGCAGCTTAGTTTCAGGGTCTAATTCACCCCTCCACTTT.

At least ten counts were recorded for this clonotype. The rearrangement links TRBV19 to TRBJ1-4; no clear D gene. V lost 5 bases and J 5 bases, leaving 9 bases between the germline ends. This CDR3 has 13 residues. CDR1 is LNHDA and CDR2 is SQIVND in the germline V gene (reference sequence). The CDR3 here is CASSFYGNEKLFF. The CDR3 region has the DNA TGTGCCAGTAGTTTTTACGGGAATGAAAAACTGTTTTTT.

In this sample, this clonotype turned up many times. Germline and junction disagree at one end, which may indicate a read error. The chain links TRBV7-2 to TRBJ2-7; TRBD1 is a possible D gene (5 bases). The CDR3 spans 16 residues. From germline, CDR1 is SGHTA and CDR2 FQGNSA. The CDR3 DNA reads as TGTGCCAGCAGCTCAACGTTTATCCCCCCTCGGACAATCCTAAACTTC. Translating gives CASSSTFIPPRTILNF.

This clonotype appeared many times. The chain is built from TRBV29-1 and TRBJ1-4; D is undetermined. Germline assignment: CDR1 SQVTM and CDR2 ANQGSEA. CDR3 size: 13 residues. V lost 4 bases to trimming and J lost 8 bases, with 14 bases between them. The CDR3 DNA reads TGCAGCGTTGCGAGGGTAGCCGGGGAAAAACTGTTTTTT. It translates to CSVARVAGEKLFF.

This clonotype came up many times. This sequence joins TRBV12-3 or TRBV12-4 and TRBJ2-1; TRBD1 matches 11 bases. J was trimmed by 7 bases and V by 3 bases; bases with no gene match: 5. This CDR3 comprises 15 residues. CDR3 region: CASSLLGQGVNEQFF. For the CDR3, the DNA is TGTGCCAGCAGTTTGCTGGGACAGGGGGTGAATGAGCAGTTCTTC.

In its sample, this clonotype was seen many times. The CDR3 loop reads CASSEAYRGRGDTQYF. CDR3 nucleotides: TGTGCCAGCAGTGAAGCTTACAGGGGGCGAGGAGATACGCAGTATTTT. The V call is TRBV2, the J call TRBJ2-3; 9 bases align to TRBD1. V lost 0 bases, J lost 5 bases, and 6 bases stayed unmatched. This CDR3 contains 16 residues. Germline V gene sequence: CDR1 SNHLY, CDR2 FYNNEI.

This clonotype was picked up many times. The V gene is TRBV7-2, the J gene TRBJ2-2; weak D call: TRBD2 (6 bases). V lost 10 bases and J lost 5, with 11 bases in between. The CDR3 totals 12 residues. Germline CDR1 and CDR2: SGHTA and FQGNSA. This chain's CDR3 is CATLGGTGELFF. The CDR3 region has the DNA TGTGCCACCCTGGGGGGTACCGGGGAGCTGTTTTTT.

This clonotype has at least ten counts. The genes are TRBV29-1 and TRBJ1-1, with D possibly TRBD1 on 5 matching bases. The CDR3 totals 12 residues. The germline V gene has CDR1 SQVTM and CDR2 ANQGSEA. Trimming stripped 8 bases from V and 4 bases from J, with 14 bases between. CDR3 in amino acids: CSTAQGATEAFF. DNA for the CDR3: TGCAGCACGGCCCAGGGAGCCACTGAAGCTTTCTTT.

This clonotype was picked up many times. The genes are TRBV7-2 and TRBJ2-7; 10 bases are a match to TRBD1. The germline CDR1 and CDR2 sequences are SGHTA and FQGNSA. The CDR3 extends over 14 amino acids. V was pared by 7 bases and J by 2 bases, with 5 bases of the junction left unmatched. The CDR3 loop is CASNPTGGPYEQYF. CDR3 nucleotides: TGTGCCAGCAATCCGACAGGGGGCCCCTACGAGCAGTACTTC.

This clonotype appeared many times. The chain links TRBV7-2 to TRBJ1-2; D is possibly TRBD1 (6 bases). This CDR3 contains 15 residues. V was trimmed by 5 bases and J by 5 bases, leaving 18 bases between them. CDR1 is SGHTA and CDR2 is FQGNSA in the germline V gene. CDR3 amino acids: CASSPTFGQGYGYTF. The CDR3 DNA reads TGTGCCAGCAGCCCGACCTTTGGTCAGGGGTATGGCTACACCTTC. The complete variable domain, with remaining parts taken from reference TRBV7-2 and TRBJ1-2, reads GAGVSQSPSNKVTEKGKDVELRCDPISGHTALYWYRQSLGQGLEFLIYFQGNSAPDKSGLPSDRFSAERTGGSVSTLTIQRTQQEDSAVYLCASSPTFGQGYGYTFGSGTRLTVV.

The sample holds many counts of this clonotype. V usage is TRBV7-2 and J usage is TRBJ1-4, with TRBD1 as a possible D gene (5 bases). This CDR3 has 16 residues. In germline, CDR1 is SGHTA, CDR2 FQGNSA. The V end lost 1 base, the J end lost 7 bases, and 16 bases lay between the germline ends. The CDR3 sequence: CASSLGGVGDGEKLFF. DNA for the CDR3: TGTGCCAGCAGCTTAGGAGGGGTCGGGGATGGTGAAAAACTGTTTTTT. Full variable domain (remainder filled in from reference TRBV7-2 and TRBJ1-4): GAGVSQSPSNKVTEKGKDVELRCDPISGHTALYWYRQSLGQGLEFLIYFQGNSAPDKSGLPSDRFSAERTGGSVSTLTIQRTQQEDSAVYLCASSLGGVGDGEKLFFGSGTQLSVL.

This clonotype came up many times. The gene calls are TRBV11-3 and TRBJ2-7; 10 nucleotides align to TRBD1. Germline-derived CDR1 and CDR2 are SGHNT and YENEEA. The CDR3 loop spans 15 amino acids. With 2 bases clipped from V and 2 bases from J, the junction kept 3 bases outside the gene matches. The CDR3 DNA reads TGTGCCAGCAGCTTAAGGGGACAGGGGCCCTACGAGCAGTACTTC. Translation: CASSLRGQGPYEQYF.

This clonotype has at least ten counts. The V call is TRBV7-2, the J call TRBJ2-7; D tentatively fits TRBD1 or TRBD2 (5 bases each). Germline V gives CDR1 SGHTA, CDR2 FQGNSA. Trimming pared 2 bases from V and 6 bases from J, leaving 14 bases between. The length of the CDR3 is 14 residues. CDR3 region: CASSLPQGEGEQYF. CDR3 sequence (DNA): TGTGCCAGCAGCTTACCGCAGGGAGAGGGCGAGCAGTACTTC.

This clonotype was seen repeatedly, ten times or more. V usage is TRBV7-2 and J usage is TRBJ1-3; D remains unclear. Trimming removed 11 bases at V and 1 base at J, with 15 bases between. CDR1 SGHTA and CDR2 FQGNSA come from the germline V gene. The CDR3 is 14 amino acids. The CDR3 coding sequence is TGTGCCTCCTCCTACCCTACTTCTGGAAACACCATATATTTT. Protein sequence: CASSYPTSGNTIYF.